A selection of T cell receptor beta chains follows, all from one sample in a study of identical twins. TCRdb passed the 5' RACE reads through MiXCR, listing each CDR3 protein once. This table has more than 1.5 million distinct CDR3 sequences, around 29% appearing once. The source material was cord blood. The receptor set was obtained from a newborn girl in good health. Each CDR3 is given without its conserved first and last residue. Each record gives: V gene, J gene, D gene, CDR3 protein. The D gene is left open where the match is weak.

V gene: TRBV6-5
J gene: TRBJ1-4
D gene: -
CDR3 protein: ASSYARGAEKLF

V gene: TRBV29-1
J gene: TRBJ2-7
D gene: -
CDR3 protein: SVRWRGSEQY

V gene: TRBV27
J gene: TRBJ2-5
D gene: -
CDR3 protein: ASSFSGWKETQY

V gene: TRBV2
J gene: TRBJ1-4
D gene: -
CDR3 protein: ASSYTLGTNEKLF

V gene: TRBV20-1
J gene: TRBJ2-5
D gene: TRBD2
CDR3 protein: SARGLAGEVTQY

V gene: TRBV24-1
J gene: TRBJ1-2
D gene: -
CDR3 protein: ATSDAAGYGYT

V gene: TRBV20-1
J gene: TRBJ2-3
D gene: TRBD2
CDR3 protein: SATGLAGGASTDTQY

V gene: TRBV20-1
J gene: TRBJ2-7
D gene: TRBD2
CDR3 protein: SARGSGRRPTYEQY

V gene: TRBV3-1
J gene: TRBJ1-1
D gene: -
CDR3 protein: ASSRPGLTEAF

V gene: TRBV28
J gene: TRBJ2-1
D gene: TRBD2
CDR3 protein: ASSLRVKRGNEQF

V gene: TRBV5-1
J gene: TRBJ1-2
D gene: -
CDR3 protein: ASSLGQPIYGYT

V gene: TRBV20-1
J gene: TRBJ2-2
D gene: -
CDR3 protein: SARAPRGAVNTGELF

V gene: TRBV20-1
J gene: TRBJ1-6
D gene: TRBD1
CDR3 protein: SAMTGGGSPLH

V gene: TRBV2
J gene: TRBJ2-2
D gene: -
CDR3 protein: ASRREPNTGELF

V gene: TRBV12-3/TRBV12-4
J gene: TRBJ1-5
D gene: -
CDR3 protein: ASQSRGPRGPQH